This T cell receptor (beta chain) stems from a study of Tregs in tolerant kidney transplant recipients. General study findings and limits: The most relevant donor-specific Treg TCRbeta repertoire apparently came from expansion with activated donor B cells. Findings come from small patient numbers and require larger validation.

The nonmyeloablative bone marrow transplants came from related graft donors, with transient mixed chimerism. Thawed PBMCs were FACS-sorted into unstimulated CD4+CD25+CD127- regulatory T cells, CD4+CD25- non-regulatory cells, CD4 and CD8 cells. With 0 bases clipped from V and 4 bases from J, the junction kept 5 bases outside the gene matches. The CDR3 runs to 16 residues. Looked up from germline, CDR1 is LGHNA and CDR2 is YSLEER. Remarks on this clone: Its antigen is still unknown.

Measured with immunoSEQ multiplex PCR; TCRdb has only the in-frame clones, and not every one. The sample yields some 21,000 clones, over 70% seen once. This receptor was identified in a human patient who received a combined kidney and bone marrow transplant. These T cells may partly come from the graft donor. This specimen consisted of CD8+ T cells from blood (PBMCs), obtained 6 months after the transplant. This rearrangement joins TRBV4-3 to TRBJ2-5; 10 positions match TRBD1. The CDR3 nucleotides read TGCGCCAGCAGCCAAGAGGCCGGGACAGGGGCAGAGACCCAGTACTTC. This encodes CASSQEAGTGAETQYF.